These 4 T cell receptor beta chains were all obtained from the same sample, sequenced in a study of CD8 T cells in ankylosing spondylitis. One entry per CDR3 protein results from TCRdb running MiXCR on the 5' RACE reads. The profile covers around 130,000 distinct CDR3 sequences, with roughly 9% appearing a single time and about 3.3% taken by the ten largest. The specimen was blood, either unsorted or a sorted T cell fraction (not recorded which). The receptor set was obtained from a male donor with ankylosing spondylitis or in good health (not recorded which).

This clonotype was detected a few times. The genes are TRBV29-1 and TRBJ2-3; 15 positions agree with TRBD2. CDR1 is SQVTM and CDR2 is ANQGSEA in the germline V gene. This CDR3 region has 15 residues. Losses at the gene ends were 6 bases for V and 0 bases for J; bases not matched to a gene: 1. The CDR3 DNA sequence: TGCAGCGTAGGACTAGCGGGAGGGAGCACAGATACGCAGTATTTT. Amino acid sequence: CSVGLAGGSTDTQYF.

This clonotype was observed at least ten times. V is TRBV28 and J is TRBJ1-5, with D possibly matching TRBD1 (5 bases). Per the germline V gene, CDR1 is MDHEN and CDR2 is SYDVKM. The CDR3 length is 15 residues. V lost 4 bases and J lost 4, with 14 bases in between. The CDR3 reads CASSYLDSRNQPQHF. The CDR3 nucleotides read TGTGCCAGCAGTTACCTCGACAGTCGGAATCAGCCCCAGCATTTT.

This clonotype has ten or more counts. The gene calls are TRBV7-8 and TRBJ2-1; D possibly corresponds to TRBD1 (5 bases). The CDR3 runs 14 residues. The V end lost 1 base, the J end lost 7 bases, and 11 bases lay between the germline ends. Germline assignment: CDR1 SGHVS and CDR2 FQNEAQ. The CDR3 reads CASSLEQGMNEQFF. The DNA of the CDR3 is TGTGCCAGCAGCTTAGAGCAGGGAATGAATGAGCAGTTCTTC.

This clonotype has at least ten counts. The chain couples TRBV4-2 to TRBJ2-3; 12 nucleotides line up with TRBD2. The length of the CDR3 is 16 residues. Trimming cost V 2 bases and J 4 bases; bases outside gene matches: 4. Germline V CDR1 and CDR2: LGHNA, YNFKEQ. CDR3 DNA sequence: TGTGCCAGCAGCCAATCGACTAGCGGGAGACCAGATACGCAGTATTTT. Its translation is CASSQSTSGRPDTQYF.